The 22 T cell receptor beta chains presented below share a single source sample, sequenced in a study of siplizumab effects on memory and regulatory T cells. This table comes from immunoSEQ multiplex PCR, and its TCRdb copy is limited to in-frame clones, with some not included. In the table there are around 100,000 clones, approximately 91% of which are singletons. The sequencing sample was made of CD4+ T cells sorted from blood. These receptors originate from a human donor in good health. Some clones in this sample may be carry-over from other donors' samples.

The chain is built from TRBV5-5 and TRBJ1-1; tentative D call: TRBD1 (5 bases). Trimming removed 4 bases from V and 2 bases from J, with 21 bases in between. The CDR3 consists of 17 residues. Germline assignment: CDR1 SGHKS and CDR2 YYEKEE (reference sequence). In DNA, the CDR3 is TGTGCCAGCAGCCTGCCGGGGGGTACCGGCGTTAACACTGAAGCTTTCTTT. It specifies CASSLPGGTGVNTEAFF.

The chain links TRBV19 to TRBJ2-7; D may be TRBD1 or TRBD2 (5 bases each). The CDR3 extends over 13 amino acids. Trimming shortened V by 4 bases and J by 7 bases, and 14 bases separated the two germline ends. Germline V CDR1 and CDR2: LNHDA, SQIVND (reference sequence). Here the CDR3 DNA reads TGTGCCAGTAGTACGGGGACCCAGAGGGAGCAGTACTTC. The encoded protein is CASSTGTQREQYF.

V is TRBV19 and J is TRBJ2-7, with a possible D match to TRBD1 (6 bases). Trimming left V 5 bases short and J 2 bases short, with 16 bases between. The CDR3 length is 15 residues. Germline lookup yields CDR1 LNHDA and CDR2 SQIVND (reference sequence). The CDR3 protein is CASSALRGGPYEQYF. CDR3 in DNA: TGTGCCAGTAGTGCCCTACGTGGGGGCCCCTACGAGCAGTACTTC.

The chain is built from TRBV5-1 and TRBJ1-6; 8 positions agree with TRBD1. Trimming cost V 5 bases and J 4 bases; bases outside gene matches: 5. Germline V lookup: CDR1 SGHRS, CDR2 YFSETQ. This CDR3 spans 15 amino acids. CDR3 loop: CASSLGQGYNSPLHF. As DNA, the CDR3 is TGCGCCAGCAGTCTCGGACAGGGTTATAATTCACCCCTCCACTTT.

The chain has TRBV19 and TRBJ2-2, with 11 bases fitting TRBD2. CDR1 is LNHDA and CDR2 is SQIVND in the germline V gene (reference sequence). Trimming at V came to 4 bases and at J to 6 bases, leaving 7 bases not matched to a gene. The CDR3 is 16 residues long. Here the CDR3 reads CASSTTSGRVSGELFF. The CDR3 region has the DNA TGTGCCAGTAGTACCACTAGCGGGAGAGTGTCCGGGGAGCTGTTTTTT.

The chain links TRBV10-3 to TRBJ2-1; TRBD2 agrees at 8 bases. Unmatched junction bases numbered 13, after V lost 6 bases and J lost 6 bases. The CDR3 consists of 16 residues. The germline gives CDR1 ENHRY, CDR2 SYGVKD. The CDR3 spells CAISEEAGTRFNEQFF. The CDR3 DNA reads as TGTGCCATCAGCGAGGAGGCCGGGACTAGATTCAATGAGCAGTTCTTC.

The DNA for the CDR3 is TGTGCCAGCAGCTTGGTGCCAGGGTCTGGGGCCAACGTCCTGACTTTC. Protein: CASSLVPGSGANVLTF. The chain joins TRBV5-6 to TRBJ2-6, with TRBD1 as a possible D gene (5 bases). V shed 0 bases and J shed 1 base, with 8 bases lying between them. This CDR3 is built from 16 residues. CDR1 is SGHDT and CDR2 is YYEEEE in the germline V gene.

The chain has TRBV6-5 and TRBJ2-5; 10 bases are shared with TRBD1. The V and J ends lost 5 bases and 2 bases, in that order; junction bases with no gene match: 2. CDR1 MNHEY and CDR2 SVGAGI come from the germline V gene. This CDR3 has 14 amino acids. The CDR3 protein is CASSRDRGQETQYF. The CDR3 DNA reads as TGTGCCAGCAGTCGGGACAGGGGACAAGAGACCCAGTACTTC.

The genes are TRBV7-8 and TRBJ1-3; D remains unclear. CDR1 SGHVS and CDR2 FQNEAQ come from the germline V gene. Deletions cut 5 bases from V and 0 bases from J, with 11 bases between. CDR3 length: 15 amino acids. The chain's CDR3 is CASSPGRDSGNTIYF. The CDR3 nucleotides are TGTGCCAGCAGCCCAGGACGCGACTCTGGAAACACCATATATTTT.

V usage is TRBV21-1 and J usage is TRBJ1-5; the D call TRBD1 from the table was never checked on the DNA. TRBV21-1 is a pseudogene. This CDR3 comprises 18 residues. CDR3 sequence (DNA): TGTGCCAGCAGCAAAGGGGACAGGGCCCCTGGTTGCAATCAGCCCCAGCATTTT. The encoded protein is CASSKGDRAPGCNQPQHF.

This clone was counted once. The chain links TRBV10-3 to TRBJ1-1; the D gene is possibly TRBD1 (6 bases). The germline gives CDR1 ENHRY, CDR2 SYGVKD. Trimming stripped 5 bases from V and 7 bases from J, with 14 bases between. CDR3 length equals 13 residues. Here the CDR3 reads CAISPGTIREAFF. In DNA form, the CDR3 reads TGTGCCATCAGTCCCGGGACAATTCGTGAAGCTTTCTTT.

V gene TRBV4-1 combines with J gene TRBJ2-1, with 7 bases that match TRBD2. Germline CDR1 is MGHRA and CDR2 is YSYEKL. V gave up 7 bases and J gave up 6 bases; unmatched junction bases: 12. The CDR3 runs to 15 residues. DNA for the CDR3: TGCGCCAGCACTCTATACTGGGCTAGCGGCAATGAGCAGTTCTTC. As protein: CASTLYWASGNEQFF.

The chain is built from TRBV7-6 and TRBJ2-7, with D uncertain. The CDR3 length is 12 residues. Deletions cut 3 bases from V and 3 bases from J, with 6 bases between. The germline V gene has CDR1 SGHVS and CDR2 FNYEAQ. The CDR3 here is CASSLGSYEQYF. The CDR3 nucleotides are TGTGCCAGCAGCTTGGGCAGCTACGAGCAGTACTTC.

The V and J genes are TRBV6-1 and TRBJ2-7; possible D gene TRBD2, 6 bases. Germline CDR1 is MNHNS and CDR2 is SASEGT. V was pared by 7 bases and J by 2 bases, with 15 bases between. This CDR3 is built from 14 residues. The CDR3 DNA sequence: TGTGCCAGCACCGAATCCTGGGGGGCCTACGAGCAGTACTTC. It translates to CASTESWGAYEQYF.

The chain has TRBV29-1 and TRBJ2-3; 9 nucleotides align to TRBD2. The V segment lost 4 bases and the J segment 8 bases; nucleotides outside the gene matches: 4. The CDR3 covers 12 residues. Germline lookup yields CDR1 SQVTM and CDR2 ANQGSEA. The CDR3 nucleotides read TGCAGCGTTGGTAGCGGGGGAGGTACGCAGTATTTT. Its protein product is CSVGSGGGTQYF.

This chain joins TRBV6-1 and TRBJ2-3; 9 bases fit TRBD1. The CDR3 is 14 residues long. Germline CDR1 and CDR2: MNHNS and SASEGT. With 8 bases clipped from V and 6 bases from J, the junction kept 9 bases outside the gene matches. CDR3 DNA sequence: TGTGCCAGCTCCTCTTCCGGACAGGGGGATACGCAGTATTTT. Protein sequence: CASSSSGQGDTQYF.

The chain employs TRBV19 and TRBJ2-2; D call uncertain. V lost 7 bases and J 0 bases, leaving 6 bases between the germline ends. The V gene's germline CDR1 is LNHDA and CDR2 SQIVND (reference sequence). The CDR3 length is 13 residues. CDR3 residues: CASTAANTGELFF. Written as DNA, the CDR3 is TGTGCCAGTACTGCGGCGAACACCGGGGAGCTGTTTTTT.

The gene calls are TRBV21-1 and TRBJ2-7; the table names TRBD2, a call not compared with the DNA. TRBV21-1 is given as a pseudogene. This CDR3 region has 13 residues. Written as DNA, the CDR3 is TGTGCCAGGGGTCAAGGTAGCGGAGACGAGCAGTACTTC. Amino acids: CARGQGSGDEQYF.

Concerning this clone: One end of the junction is discordant with germline, which a read error may explain. V usage is TRBV19 and J usage is TRBJ1-3; D gene uncertain. This CDR3 is 14 amino acids long. Germline CDR1 and CDR2: LNHDA and SQIVND (reference sequence). The CDR3 DNA is TGTGCCAGTACCCTAGAAGGAGCTGGCAACACCATATATTTT. As protein: CASTLEGAGNTIYF.

The CDR3 sequence: CASSTQGQAGNTIYF. The CDR3 DNA is TGTGCCAGTAGTACCCAAGGACAGGCTGGAAACACCATATATTTT. The rearrangement links TRBV19 to TRBJ1-3, with 7 bases aligning to TRBD1. The CDR3 covers 15 residues. V was clipped by 4 bases and J by 2 bases; unmatched bases: 5. Germline V gene data show CDR1 as LNHDA and CDR2 as SQIVND (reference sequence).

This clone was seen a single time. The rearrangement links TRBV2 to TRBJ2-1; no clear D gene. There are 11 residues in the CDR3. V lost 2 bases to trimming and J lost 8 bases, with 4 bases between them. CDR1 is SNHLY and CDR2 is FYNNEI in the germline V gene. CDR3 sequence reads: CASSELYEQFF. The CDR3 DNA follows: TGTGCCAGCAGTGAATTATATGAGCAGTTCTTC.

V gene TRBV6-5 combines with J gene TRBJ2-7; the match to TRBD2 covers 9 bases. Germline-derived CDR1 and CDR2 are MNHEY and SVGAGI. V shed 6 bases, J shed 5 bases, and the junction held 11 bases outside the gene matches. CDR3 length: 15 amino acids. The CDR3 region is CASSRSGTSFHEQYF. As DNA, the CDR3 is TGTGCCAGCAGCCGGTCCGGGACTAGCTTCCACGAGCAGTACTTC.